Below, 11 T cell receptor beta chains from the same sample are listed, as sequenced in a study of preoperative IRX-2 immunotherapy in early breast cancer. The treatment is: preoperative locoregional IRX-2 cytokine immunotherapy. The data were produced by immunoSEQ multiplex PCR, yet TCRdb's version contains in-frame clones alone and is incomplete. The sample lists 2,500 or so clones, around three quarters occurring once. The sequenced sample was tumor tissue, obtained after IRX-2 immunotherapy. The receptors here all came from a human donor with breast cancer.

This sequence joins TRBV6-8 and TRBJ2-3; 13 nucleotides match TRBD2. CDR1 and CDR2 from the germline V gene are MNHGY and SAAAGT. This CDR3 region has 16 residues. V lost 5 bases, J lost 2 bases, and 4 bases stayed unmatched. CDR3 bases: TGTGCCAGCAGTGCCACTAGCGGGGGGGCCACAGATACGCAGTATTTT. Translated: CASSATSGGATDTQYF.

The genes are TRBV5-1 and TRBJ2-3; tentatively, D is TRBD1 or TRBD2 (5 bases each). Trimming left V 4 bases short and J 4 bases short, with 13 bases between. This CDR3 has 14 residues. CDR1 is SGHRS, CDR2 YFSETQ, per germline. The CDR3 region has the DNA TGCGCCAGCAGCCCTGGGACGCGGGCAGATACGCAGTATTTT. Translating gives CASSPGTRADTQYF.

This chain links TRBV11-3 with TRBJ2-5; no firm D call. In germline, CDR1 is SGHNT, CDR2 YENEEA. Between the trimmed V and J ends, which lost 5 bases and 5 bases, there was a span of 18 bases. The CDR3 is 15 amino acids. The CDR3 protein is CASSPVWGTSETQYF. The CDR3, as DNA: TGTGCCAGCAGCCCGGTGTGGGGTACTTCGGAGACCCAGTACTTC.

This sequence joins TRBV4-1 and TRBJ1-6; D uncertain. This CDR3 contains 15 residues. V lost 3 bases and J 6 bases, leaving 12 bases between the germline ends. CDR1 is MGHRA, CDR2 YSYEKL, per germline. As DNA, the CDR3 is TGCGCCAGCAGCCACTCGGACGGACTTAATTCACCCCTCCACTTT. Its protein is CASSHSDGLNSPLHF.

The CDR3 region is CASSRQVSRGLIQYF. The CDR3, as DNA: TGCGCCAGCAGCCGACAGGTCAGTCGGGGGCTCATTCAGTACTTC. The V gene is TRBV1, the J gene TRBJ2-4. TRBV1 corresponds to a pseudogene. The CDR3 is 15 amino acids.

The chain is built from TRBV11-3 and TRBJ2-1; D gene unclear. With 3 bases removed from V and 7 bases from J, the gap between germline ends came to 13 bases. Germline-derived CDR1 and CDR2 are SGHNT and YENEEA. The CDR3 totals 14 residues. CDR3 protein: CASSLGPGLNEQFF. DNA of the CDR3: TGTGCCAGCAGCTTGGGTCCGGGTTTGAATGAGCAGTTCTTC.

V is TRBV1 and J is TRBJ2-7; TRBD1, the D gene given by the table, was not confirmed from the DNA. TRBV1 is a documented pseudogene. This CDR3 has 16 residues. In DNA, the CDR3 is TGCGCCAGCAGCCAAGGTTGGTTCTGGGCCGACTACGAGCAGTACTTC. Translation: CASSQGWFWADYEQYF.

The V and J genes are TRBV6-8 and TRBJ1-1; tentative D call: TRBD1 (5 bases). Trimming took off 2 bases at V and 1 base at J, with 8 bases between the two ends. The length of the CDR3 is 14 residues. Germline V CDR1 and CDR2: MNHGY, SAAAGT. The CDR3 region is CASSYEGQNTEAFF. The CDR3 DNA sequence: TGTGCCAGCAGTTACGAAGGACAGAACACTGAAGCTTTCTTT.

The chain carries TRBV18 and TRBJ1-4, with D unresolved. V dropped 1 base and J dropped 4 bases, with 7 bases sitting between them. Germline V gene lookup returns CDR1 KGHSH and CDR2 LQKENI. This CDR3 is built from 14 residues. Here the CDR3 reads CASSPLQINEKLFF. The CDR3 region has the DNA TGTGCCAGCTCACCACTGCAGATTAATGAAAAACTGTTTTTT. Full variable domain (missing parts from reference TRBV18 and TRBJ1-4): NAGVMQNPRHLVRRRGQEARLRCSPMKGHSHVYWYRQLPEEGLKFMVYLQKENIIDESGMPKERFSAEFPKEGPSILRIQQVVRGDSAAYFCASSPLQINEKLFFGSGTQLSVL.

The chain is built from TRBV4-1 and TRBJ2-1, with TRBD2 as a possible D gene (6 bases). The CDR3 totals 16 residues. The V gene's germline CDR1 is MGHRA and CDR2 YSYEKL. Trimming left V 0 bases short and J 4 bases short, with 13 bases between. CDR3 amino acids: CASSQDRRGGYNEQFF. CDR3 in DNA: TGCGCCAGCAGCCAAGATCGGAGGGGAGGTTACAATGAGCAGTTCTTC.

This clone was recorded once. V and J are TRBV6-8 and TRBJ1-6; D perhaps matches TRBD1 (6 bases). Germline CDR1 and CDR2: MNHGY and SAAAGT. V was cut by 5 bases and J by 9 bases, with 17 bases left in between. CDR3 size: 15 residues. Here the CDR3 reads CASSDQQGPSSPLHF. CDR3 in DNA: TGTGCCAGCAGTGATCAACAGGGTCCTAGTTCACCCCTCCACTTT.